The 21 T cell receptor beta chains given below trace back to one sample, sequenced in a study of Graves' ophthalmopathy and Graves' hyperthyroidism. Amplifying from RNA transcripts, the study obtained TCR beta CDR3 regions. The authors performed first-round RT-PCR with HTBI primers and then a second-round multiplex PCR. TCRdb itself ran the multiplex PCR reads through MiXCR, one entry per CDR3 protein. The profile shows 580,000 or so distinct CDR3 sequences, less than 40% of them singletons. The sample was peripheral blood or thyroid tissue (not recorded which). The receptors were sampled from an adult man with Graves' hyperthyroidism.

This clonotype was observed a handful of times. V gene TRBV2 combines with J gene TRBJ1-3, with D possibly TRBD1 on 5 matching bases. Looked up from germline, CDR1 is SNHLY and CDR2 is FYNNEI. The V end was cut by 4 bases, the J end by 0 bases, with 10 bases between. This CDR3 is 15 amino acids long. As DNA, the CDR3 is TGTGCCAGCAGTGTAGGGACCTCCTCTGGAAACACCATATATTTT. Encoded protein: CASSVGTSSGNTIYF. The entire variable domain, with the rest obtained from reference TRBV2 and TRBJ1-3, is as follows: EPEVTQTPSHQVTQMGQEVILRCVPISNHLYFYWYRQILGQKVEFLVSFYNNEISEKSEIFDDQFSVERPDGSNFTLKIRSTKLEDSAMYFCASSVGTSSGNTIYFGEGSWLTVV.

J is TRBJ2-5 and V is TRBV12-3 or TRBV12-4; 10 nucleotides align to TRBD1. V shed 5 bases and J 6 bases; nucleotides not matched to a gene: 21. CDR3 length equals 19 residues. The CDR3 spells CASSGRDRGWREWEKTQYF. As DNA, the CDR3 is TGTGCCAGCAGTGGGAGGGACAGGGGTTGGCGGGAGTGGGAGAAGACCCAGTACTTC.

This clonotype was counted ten times or more. The chain recombines TRBV4-1 with TRBJ2-7; 8 positions agree with TRBD2. The CDR3 totals 14 residues. With 6 bases clipped from V and 4 bases from J, the junction kept 8 bases outside the gene matches. From germline, CDR1 is MGHRA and CDR2 YSYEKL. The CDR3 protein is CASSWEREKYEQYF. CDR3 nucleotide sequence: TGCGCCAGCAGTTGGGAGCGGGAGAAATACGAGCAGTACTTC.

The V gene is TRBV20-1, the J gene TRBJ1-1; D gene uncertain. Trimming took off 3 bases at V and 1 base at J, with 12 bases between the two ends. The germline CDR1 and CDR2 sequences are DFQATT and SNEGSKA (reference sequence). There are 14 residues in the CDR3. CDR3 sequence reads: CSASLLAGNTEAFF. DNA for the CDR3: TGCAGTGCTAGCCTGCTAGCGGGGAACACTGAAGCTTTCTTT.

This clonotype was observed a few times. CDR3 nucleotide sequence: TGTGCCAGCAGGAAATCAGATAGCGGGAGTTTGGTCCAAGAGACCCAGTACTTC. This encodes CASRKSDSGSLVQETQYF. The V gene is TRBV6-5, the J gene TRBJ2-5; TRBD2 agrees at 9 bases. This CDR3 is 18 amino acids long. Losses at the gene ends were 6 bases for V and 1 base for J; bases not matched to a gene: 15. Germline CDR1 MNHEY, CDR2 SVGAGI.

This rearrangement joins TRBV7-9 to TRBJ1-3; possibly TRBD1 for D (5 bases). The CDR3 runs to 11 residues. The V end lost 3 bases, the J end lost 9 bases, and 6 bases lay between the germline ends. The germline V gene has CDR1 SEHNR and CDR2 FQNEAQ (reference sequence). In DNA form, the CDR3 reads TGTGCCAGCAGCTTTGGGGGCACCATATATTTT. This codes for CASSFGGTIYF.

As regards this clonotype: Just one base apart from a much larger clone, this may be a read error. This rearrangement joins TRBV7-9 to TRBJ2-2; weak D call: TRBD1 (6 bases). The CDR3 sequence is 17 residues long. Germline V gives CDR1 SEHNR, CDR2 FQNEAQ (reference sequence). The V end lost 11 bases, the J end lost 1 base, and 23 bases lay between the germline ends. The DNA for the CDR3 is TGTGCCGGCACCTTGATTGAAGGACAGTTGAACACCGGGGAGCTGTTTTTT. It codes for CAGTLIEGQLNTGELFF. The whole variable domain, remainder taken from reference TRBV7-9 and TRBJ2-2, is DTGVSQNPRHKITKRGQNVTFRCDPISEHNRLYWYRQTLGQGPEFLTYFQNEAQLEKSRLLSDRFSAERPKGSFSTLEIQRTEQGDSAMYLCAGTLIEGQLNTGELFFGEGSRLTVL.

Ten or more counts support this clonotype. Its ends do not fully match the called genes, so a read error is possible. V and J are TRBV4-1 and TRBJ1-6, with TRBD1 as a possible D gene (5 bases). There are 14 residues in the CDR3. Germline lookup yields CDR1 MGHRA and CDR2 YSYEKL. CDR3 DNA sequence: TGCGCCAGCAGCCAAGAGCGGGCAGGGCGCTACCCGACGTTT. Residues: CASSQERAGRYPTF.

This clonotype has at least ten counts. The chain is built from TRBV5-1 and TRBJ1-1, with 7 bases identical to TRBD1. This CDR3 is 15 amino acids long. V lost 4 bases to trimming and J lost 1 base; unmatched junction nucleotides: 7. The V gene's germline CDR1 is SGHRS and CDR2 YFSETQ. CDR3 bases: TGCGCCAGCAGCCTAGAGACAGGGTGGAACACTGAAGCTTTCTTT. It specifies CASSLETGWNTEAFF. Filled out from reference TRBV5-1 and TRBJ1-1, the complete variable domain reads KAGVTQTPRYLIKTRGQQVTLSCSPISGHRSVSWYQQTPGQGLQFLFEYFSETQRNKGNFPGRFSGRQFSNSRSEMNVSTLELGDSALYLCASSLETGWNTEAFFGQGTRLTVV.

In its sample, this clonotype was seen a few times. This CDR3 reads CASSSETGYNSPLHF. The CDR3 DNA reads TGTGCCAGCAGCTCGGAGACTGGATATAATTCACCCCTCCACTTT. The genes are TRBV7-8 and TRBJ1-6; no firm D call. The CDR3 is 15 amino acids. V lost 4 bases to trimming and J lost 4 bases, with 11 bases between them. Germline loops: CDR1 SGHVS, CDR2 FQNEAQ.

This clonotype appeared many times. The CDR3 nucleotides read TGTGCCATCAGTACCTACAGGGGGGAAGAGACCCAGTACTTC. Protein product: CAISTYRGEETQYF. This chain links TRBV10-3 with TRBJ2-5; 8 nucleotides agree with TRBD1. The V gene end was trimmed by 5 bases and the J gene end by 3 bases; junction bases not matched to a gene: 5. Per the germline V gene, CDR1 is ENHRY and CDR2 is SYGVKD. The CDR3 is 14 amino acids.

The rearrangement joins TRBV2 to TRBJ1-4, with D unclear. In germline, CDR1 is SNHLY, CDR2 FYNNEI. The CDR3 sequence is 11 residues long. V lost 6 bases to trimming and J lost 10 bases, with 9 bases between them. CDR3 loop: CASSSGGKLFF. Here the CDR3 DNA reads TGTGCCAGCAGCAGCGGAGGAAAACTGTTTTTT.

This clonotype appeared many times. The J gene is TRBJ1-1, the V gene TRBV6-1; 7 nucleotides line up with TRBD1. Germline CDR1 and CDR2: MNHNS and SASEGT. Germline trimming cut 7 bases from V and 0 bases from J; bases unmatched to any gene: 2. This CDR3 spans 13 amino acids. The CDR3 bases are TGTGCCAGCATCCAGGGGGTGAACACTGAAGCTTTCTTT. Its translation: CASIQGVNTEAFF.

This clonotype was recorded at least ten times. The chain has TRBV6-1 and TRBJ1-2, with 8 bases lining up with TRBD1. The CDR3 is 15 amino acids. V shed 1 base, J shed 4 bases, and the junction held 5 bases outside the gene matches. Germline CDR1 is MNHNS and CDR2 is SASEGT. CDR3 nucleotide sequence: TGTGCCAGCAGTGAAGGGGACAGGCGATCCTATGGCTACACCTTC. It yields the protein CASSEGDRRSYGYTF.

Points on this clonotype: A much larger clone lies a single base off, so this may be a read error. The CDR3 DNA follows: TGTGCCAGTAGTATGCCTAACCTAGCGGGAGGGCCGTCCACCGGGGGGCTGTTTTTT. This encodes CASSMPNLAGGPSTGGLFF. The chain combines TRBV19 with TRBJ2-2; TRBD2 matches 12 bases. Germline loops: CDR1 LNHDA, CDR2 SQIVND (reference sequence). This CDR3 is built from 19 residues.

A note on this clonotype: It may be a read error: a sequence one base away is much more abundant. This chain connects TRBV6-6 to TRBJ1-2; D gene ambiguous. CDR1 and CDR2 (germline): MNHNY, SVGAGI (reference sequence). Trimming pared 2 bases from V and 4 bases from J, leaving 11 bases between. CDR3 size: 14 residues. The CDR3 here is CASSYQQSSYGYTF. CDR3 coding DNA: TGTGCCAGCAGTTACCAACAATCCTCCTATGGCTACACCTTC.

This clonotype has ten or more counts. This CDR3 reads CASSISPGGQPQHF. CDR3 DNA: TGTGCCAGTAGTATATCTCCCGGGGGGCAGCCCCAGCATTTT. V usage is TRBV19 and J usage is TRBJ1-5, with D tentatively TRBD1 (5 bases). The CDR3 loop spans 14 amino acids. V was cut by 2 bases and J by 7 bases, with 12 bases left in between. CDR1 is LNHDA and CDR2 is SQIVND in the germline V gene (reference sequence).

Comment on this clonotype: The conserved phenylalanine or tryptophan normally closing the CDR3 is absent here, so this likely arose from a read error. The DNA is omitted, as the CDR3 cannot be located on it reliably, and the CDR3 follows TCRdb's listing. The chain links TRBV5-1 to TRBJ1-4; the table names TRBD1, a call not compared with the DNA. The CDR3 region is 9 residues in length, termini included. The germline V gene encodes CDR1 SGHRS and CDR2 YFSETQ. The chain's CDR3 is CASSSSRTG.

This clonotype appeared many times. V usage is TRBV5-5 and J usage is TRBJ2-7; 8 bases are shared with TRBD2. Germline V gives CDR1 SGHKS, CDR2 YYEKEE (reference sequence). The CDR3 extends over 15 amino acids. V dropped 5 bases and J dropped 6; count of bases not matched to a gene: 13. The CDR3, as DNA: TGTGCCAGCAGACCGGGGGGGACTAGAATCTCCGAGCAGTACTTC. Protein: CASRPGGTRISEQYF.

This chain connects TRBV20-1 to TRBJ2-3, with D possibly matching TRBD2 (5 bases). Trimming took off 5 bases at V and 6 bases at J, with 18 bases between the two ends. Germline V lookup: CDR1 DFQATT, CDR2 SNEGSKA (reference sequence). This CDR3 is built from 14 residues. The CDR3 nucleotides are TGCAGTGCTTGTAAGGATGCGGGCGCGGATACGCAGTATTTT. It translates to CSACKDAGADTQYF.

This clonotype was seen at least ten times. The V call is TRBV19, the J call TRBJ2-7; 9 nucleotides align to TRBD1. Trimming took 5 bases from V and 2 from J; bases not matched to a gene: 10. Germline V gene lookup returns CDR1 LNHDA and CDR2 SQIVND (reference sequence). The CDR3 extends over 16 amino acids. Here the CDR3 DNA reads TGTGCCAGTAGTCATCGCCGGGACAGGGAAGCCTACGAGCAGTACTTC. Translating it yields CASSHRRDREAYEQYF.